This T cell receptor delta chain was sequenced in a study of γδ T cells in repeated Plasmodium falciparum infection. Study-wide background: The natural-infection arm compared Malian children under seasonal malaria with matched Australian children. Samples were taken at baseline, before some infections, and 21 days after each.

Vgamma9/Vdelta2+ and Vdelta2-negative gammadelta T cells were flow-sorted from PBMC for bulk sequencing. TCRdb used CATT to re-call clones from the multiplex PCR reads. The table lists approximately 90,000 delta-chain clones, approximately 0.96% of them singletons. This clone was counted only a few times. TCRdb records a much larger clone's protein for this DNA, with a difference at residue 5 that likely arises from a read error; the protein given is the translation of the DNA. CDR3 length: 18 residues. Germline V gene lookup returns CDR1 GEAIGNYY and CDR2 EKD. V gave up 3 bases and J gave up 0 bases; unmatched junction bases: 14.

The sequenced sample was gamma-delta T cells from blood. The TCR sequence derives from a pool of human donors (malaria-infected and uninfected, not separated). V is TRDV2 and J is TRDJ1; 8 nucleotides agree with TRDD3. The J gene is not listed in TCRdb, so it was assigned here from a DNA match to germline. The chain's CDR3 is CACDDINTGGLYTDKLIF. DNA of the CDR3: TGTGCCTGTGACGACATTAATACTGGGGGCCTGTACACCGATAAACTCATCTTT.